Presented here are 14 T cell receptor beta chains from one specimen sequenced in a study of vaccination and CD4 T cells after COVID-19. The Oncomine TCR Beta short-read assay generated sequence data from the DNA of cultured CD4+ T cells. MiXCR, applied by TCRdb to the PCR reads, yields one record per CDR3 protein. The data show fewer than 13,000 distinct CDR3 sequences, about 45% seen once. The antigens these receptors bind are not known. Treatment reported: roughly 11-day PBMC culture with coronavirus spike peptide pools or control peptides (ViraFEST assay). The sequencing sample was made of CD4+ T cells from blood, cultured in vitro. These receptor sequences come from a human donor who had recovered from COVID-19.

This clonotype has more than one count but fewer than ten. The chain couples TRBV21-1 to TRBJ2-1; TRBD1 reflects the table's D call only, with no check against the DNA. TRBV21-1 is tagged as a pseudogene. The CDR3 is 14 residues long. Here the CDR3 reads CASSKSPVGGEQFF. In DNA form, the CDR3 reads TGTGCCAGCAGCAAGTCCCCCGTTGGGGGGGAGCAGTTCTTC.

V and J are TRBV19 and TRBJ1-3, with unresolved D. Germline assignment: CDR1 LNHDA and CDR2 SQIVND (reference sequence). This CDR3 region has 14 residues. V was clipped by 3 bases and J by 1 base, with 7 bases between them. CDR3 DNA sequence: TGTGCCAGTAGTATCGGGATTTCTGGAAACACCATATATTTT. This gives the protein CASSIGISGNTIYF.

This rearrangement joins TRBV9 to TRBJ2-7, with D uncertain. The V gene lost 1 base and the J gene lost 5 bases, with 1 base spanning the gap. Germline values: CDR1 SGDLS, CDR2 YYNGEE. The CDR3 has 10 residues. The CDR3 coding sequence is TGTGCCAGCAGCGTAAACGAGCAGTACTTC. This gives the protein CASSVNEQYF.

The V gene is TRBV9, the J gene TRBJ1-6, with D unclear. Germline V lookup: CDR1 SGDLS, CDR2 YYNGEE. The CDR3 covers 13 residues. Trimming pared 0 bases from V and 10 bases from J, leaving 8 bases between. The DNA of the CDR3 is TGTGCCAGCAGCGTAGACCGGGAGTCACCCCTCCACTTT. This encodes CASSVDRESPLHF.

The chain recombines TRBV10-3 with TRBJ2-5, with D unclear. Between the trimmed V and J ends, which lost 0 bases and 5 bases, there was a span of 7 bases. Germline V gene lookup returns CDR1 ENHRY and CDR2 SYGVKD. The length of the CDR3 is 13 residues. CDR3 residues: CAISESGPETQYF. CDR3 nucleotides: TGTGCCATCAGTGAGTCAGGCCCGGAGACCCAGTACTTC.

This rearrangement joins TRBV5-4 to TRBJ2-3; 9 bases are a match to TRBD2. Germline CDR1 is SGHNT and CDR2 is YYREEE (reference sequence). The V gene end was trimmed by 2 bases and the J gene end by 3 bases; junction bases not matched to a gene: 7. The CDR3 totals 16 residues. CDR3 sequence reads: CASSFLRGGKTDTQYF. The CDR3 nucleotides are TGTGCCAGCAGCTTTTTGCGGGGGGGGAAGACAGATACGCAGTATTTT.

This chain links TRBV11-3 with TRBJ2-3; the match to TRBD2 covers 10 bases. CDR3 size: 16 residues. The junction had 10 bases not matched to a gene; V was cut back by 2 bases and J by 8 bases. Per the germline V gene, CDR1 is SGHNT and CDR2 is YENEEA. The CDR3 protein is CASSLRLAGARATQYF. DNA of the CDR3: TGTGCCAGCAGCTTACGTCTAGCGGGGGCCAGGGCTACGCAGTATTTT. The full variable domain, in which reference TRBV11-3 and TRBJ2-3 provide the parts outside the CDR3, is EAGVVQSPRYKIIEKKQPVAFWCNPISGHNTLYWYLQNLGQGPELLIRYENEEAVDDSQLPKDRFSAERLKGVDSTLKIQPAELGDSAVYLCASSLRLAGARATQYFGPGTRLTVL.

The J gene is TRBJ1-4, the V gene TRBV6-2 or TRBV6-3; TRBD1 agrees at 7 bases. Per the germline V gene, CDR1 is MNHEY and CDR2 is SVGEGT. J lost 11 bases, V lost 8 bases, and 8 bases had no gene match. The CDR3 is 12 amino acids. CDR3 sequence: CASSFGQEKLFF. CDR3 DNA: TGTGCCAGCTCCTTCGGACAGGAGAAACTGTTTTTT.

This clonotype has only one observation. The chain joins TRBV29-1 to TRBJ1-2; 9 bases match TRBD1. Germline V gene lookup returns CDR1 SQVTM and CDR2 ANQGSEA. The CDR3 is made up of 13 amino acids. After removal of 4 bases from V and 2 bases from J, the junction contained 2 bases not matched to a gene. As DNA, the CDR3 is TGCAGCGTTGCGGACAGGGGAAACTATGGCTACACCTTC. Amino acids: CSVADRGNYGYTF. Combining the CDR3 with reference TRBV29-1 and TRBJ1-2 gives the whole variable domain SAVISQKPSRDICQRGTSLTIQCQVDSQVTMMFWYRQQPGQSLTLIATANQGSEATYESGFVIDKFPISRPNLTFSTLTVSNMSPEDSSIYLCSVADRGNYGYTFGSGTRLTVV.

CDR3 nucleotide sequence: TGTGCCAGTAGTATAAGGAAACAGGATCATAGCAATCAGCCCCAGCATTTT. Protein sequence: CASSIRKQDHSNQPQHF. The chain joins TRBV19 to TRBJ1-5; D is possibly TRBD1 (5 bases). V lost 2 bases, J lost 0 bases, and 14 bases lay in between. CDR1 and CDR2 from the germline V gene are LNHDA and SQIVND (reference sequence). This CDR3 is 17 amino acids long. Drawing the rest from reference TRBV19 and TRBJ1-5, the complete variable domain is DGGITQSPKYLFRKEGQNVTLSCEQNLNHDAMYWYRQDPGQGLRLIYYSQIVNDFQKGDIAEGYSVSREKKESFPLTVTSAQKNPTAFYLCASSIRKQDHSNQPQHFGDGTRLSIL.

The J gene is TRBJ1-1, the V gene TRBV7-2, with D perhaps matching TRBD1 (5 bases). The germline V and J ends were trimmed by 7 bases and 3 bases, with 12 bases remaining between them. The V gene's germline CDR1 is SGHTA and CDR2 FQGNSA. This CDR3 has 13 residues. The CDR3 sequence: CASTPVRDTEAFF. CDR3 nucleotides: TGTGCCAGCACCCCAGTCAGGGACACTGAAGCTTTCTTT.

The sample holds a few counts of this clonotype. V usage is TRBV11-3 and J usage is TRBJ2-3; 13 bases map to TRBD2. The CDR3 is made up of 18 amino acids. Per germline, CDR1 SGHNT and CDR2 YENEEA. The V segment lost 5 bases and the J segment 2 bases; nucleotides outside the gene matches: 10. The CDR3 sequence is CASSPRTSGGPITDTQYF. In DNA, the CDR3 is TGTGCCAGCAGCCCGAGGACTAGCGGGGGCCCCATCACAGATACGCAGTATTTT.

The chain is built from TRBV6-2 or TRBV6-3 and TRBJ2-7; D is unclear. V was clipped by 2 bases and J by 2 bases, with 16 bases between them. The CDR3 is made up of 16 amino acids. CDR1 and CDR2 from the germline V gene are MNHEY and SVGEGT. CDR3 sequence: CASSYPEWGHTYEQYF. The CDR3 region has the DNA TGTGCCAGCAGTTACCCAGAATGGGGTCATACCTACGAGCAGTACTTC.

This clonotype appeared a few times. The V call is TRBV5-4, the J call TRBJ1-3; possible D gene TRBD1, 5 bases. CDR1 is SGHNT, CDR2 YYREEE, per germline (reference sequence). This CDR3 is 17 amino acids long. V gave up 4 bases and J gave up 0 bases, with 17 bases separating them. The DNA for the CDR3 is TGTGCCAGCAGCCCTGCGGGGGGAGCCGTCTCTGGAAACACCATATATTTT. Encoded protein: CASSPAGGAVSGNTIYF.